This TCR beta chain was sequenced in a study of blood T cell repertoires in COVID-19. V shed 4 bases and J 12 bases; nucleotides not matched to a gene: 8. This CDR3 contains 13 residues. CDR1 and CDR2 from the germline V gene are SGHRS and YFSETQ. In the authors' methods: Amplification with reference gene primers provided the estimates of nucleated cell counts. The protocol was immunoSEQ multiplex PCR, while the TCRdb copy is restricted to in-frame clones and leaves out a portion. That table is the source of V, J and clone size, and D and trimming were worked out from the DNA. The data contain around 250,000 clones, 80% to 90% of them seen just once; the ten biggest clones take up around 1.8%.

This clonotype was sampled from a woman in her 50s who had recovered from COVID-19. Sequenced sample: PBMCs or T cells enriched from blood (not recorded which). The chain joins TRBV5-1 to TRBJ2-7; TRBD2 matches 12 bases. The DNA for the CDR3 is TGCGCCAGCAGCGCCGGACTAGCGGGATCGGGGTACTTC. Protein: CASSAGLAGSGYF.